Sequencing of this TCR beta chain was carried out in a study of blood T cell repertoires in COVID-19. Data came from immunoSEQ multiplex PCR; TCRdb stores just in-frame clones and leaves some out. The table includes just over 300,000 clones, around 90% detected once. The CDR3 totals 13 residues. Germline V CDR1 and CDR2: KGHSH, LQKENI. The V and J ends lost 1 base and 8 bases respectively, with 8 bases between them. Sequenced material: peripheral blood. This sequence was found in a man aged 18-30 years with active or convalescent COVID-19. V usage is TRBV18 and J usage is TRBJ1-4; a weak D match, TRBD1 (5 bases). CDR3 loop: CASSPLRGEKLFF. The CDR3 DNA reads TGTGCCAGCTCACCACTCCGGGGGGAAAAACTGTTTTTT.